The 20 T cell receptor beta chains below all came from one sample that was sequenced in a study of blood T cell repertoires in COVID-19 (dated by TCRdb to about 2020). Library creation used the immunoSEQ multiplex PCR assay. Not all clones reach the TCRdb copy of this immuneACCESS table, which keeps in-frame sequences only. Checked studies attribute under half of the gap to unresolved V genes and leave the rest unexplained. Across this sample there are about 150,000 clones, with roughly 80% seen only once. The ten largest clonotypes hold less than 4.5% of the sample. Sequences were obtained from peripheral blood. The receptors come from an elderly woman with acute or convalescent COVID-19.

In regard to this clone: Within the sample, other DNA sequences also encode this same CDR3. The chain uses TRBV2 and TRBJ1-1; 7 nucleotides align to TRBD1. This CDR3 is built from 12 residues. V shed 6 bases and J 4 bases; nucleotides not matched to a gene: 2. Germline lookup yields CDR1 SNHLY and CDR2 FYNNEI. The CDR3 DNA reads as TGTGCCAGCAGGGCAGGGGGCACTGAAGCTTTCTTT. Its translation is CASRAGGTEAFF.

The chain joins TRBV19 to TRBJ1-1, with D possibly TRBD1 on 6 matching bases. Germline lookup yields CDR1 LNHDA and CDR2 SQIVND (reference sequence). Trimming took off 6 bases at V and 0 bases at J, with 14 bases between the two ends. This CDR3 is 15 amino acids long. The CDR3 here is CASRVRTDMNTEAFF. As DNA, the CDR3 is TGTGCCAGTAGAGTACGGACAGATATGAACACTGAAGCTTTCTTT.

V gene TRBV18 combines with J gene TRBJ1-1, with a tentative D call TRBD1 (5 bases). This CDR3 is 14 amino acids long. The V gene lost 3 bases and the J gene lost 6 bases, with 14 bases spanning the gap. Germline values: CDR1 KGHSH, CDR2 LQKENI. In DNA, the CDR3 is TGTGCCAGCTCACCTGGGGGGGAAGGCCCTGAAGCTTTCTTT. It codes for CASSPGGEGPEAFF.

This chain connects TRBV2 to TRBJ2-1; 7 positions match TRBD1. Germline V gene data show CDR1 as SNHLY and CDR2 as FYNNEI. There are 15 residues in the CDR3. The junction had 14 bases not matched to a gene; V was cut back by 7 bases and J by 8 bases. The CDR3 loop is CASTLRQGRGDEQFF. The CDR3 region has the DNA TGTGCCAGCACCCTCCGACAGGGAAGGGGTGATGAGCAGTTCTTC.

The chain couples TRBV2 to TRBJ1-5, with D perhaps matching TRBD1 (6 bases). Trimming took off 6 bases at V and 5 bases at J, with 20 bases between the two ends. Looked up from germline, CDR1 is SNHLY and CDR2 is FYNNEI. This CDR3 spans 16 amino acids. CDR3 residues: CASSATGQRYHQPQHF. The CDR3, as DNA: TGTGCCAGCAGCGCAACGGGACAACGATACCATCAGCCCCAGCATTTT.

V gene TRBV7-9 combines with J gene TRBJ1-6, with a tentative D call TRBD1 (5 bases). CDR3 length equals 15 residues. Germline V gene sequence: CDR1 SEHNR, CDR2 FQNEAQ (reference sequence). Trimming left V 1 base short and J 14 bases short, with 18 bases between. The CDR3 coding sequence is TGTGCCAGCAGCTTAGACCCTGGGAGCGGGGGTACCCTCCACTTT. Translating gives CASSLDPGSGGTLHF.

CDR3 DNA: TGCAGTGCTAGTCCAATCGGCAGCGGGAGAATGTACGAGCAGTACTTC. As protein: CSASPIGSGRMYEQYF. The gene calls are TRBV20-1 and TRBJ2-7, with 8 bases lining up with TRBD2. CDR3 length: 16 residues. V trimming: 3 bases; J trimming: 4 bases; junction bases outside the gene matches: 14. Germline CDR1 reads DFQATT; CDR2 reads SNEGSKA (reference sequence).

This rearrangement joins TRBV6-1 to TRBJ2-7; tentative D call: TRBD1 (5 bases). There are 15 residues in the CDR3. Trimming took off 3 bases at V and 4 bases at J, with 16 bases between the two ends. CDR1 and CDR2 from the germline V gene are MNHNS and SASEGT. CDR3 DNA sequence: TGTGCCAGCAGTGACGGTAGCAGGGAATCGTACGAGCAGTACTTC. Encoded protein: CASSDGSRESYEQYF.

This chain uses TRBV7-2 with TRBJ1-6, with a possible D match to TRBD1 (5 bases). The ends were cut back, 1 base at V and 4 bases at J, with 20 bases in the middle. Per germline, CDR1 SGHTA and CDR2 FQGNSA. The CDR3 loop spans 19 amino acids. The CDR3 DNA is TGTGCCAGCAGCTTAGGTATAGGTGCTAGGGGCCCTTATAATTCACCCCTCCACTTT. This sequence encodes CASSLGIGARGPYNSPLHF.

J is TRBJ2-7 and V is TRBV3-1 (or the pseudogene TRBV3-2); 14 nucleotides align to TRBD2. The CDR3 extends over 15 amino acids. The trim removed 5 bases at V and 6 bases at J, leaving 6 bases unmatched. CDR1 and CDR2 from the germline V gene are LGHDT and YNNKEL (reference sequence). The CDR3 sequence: CASSVGLAGGAEQYF. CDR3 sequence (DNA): TGTGCCAGCAGCGTTGGACTAGCGGGAGGCGCCGAGCAGTACTTC.

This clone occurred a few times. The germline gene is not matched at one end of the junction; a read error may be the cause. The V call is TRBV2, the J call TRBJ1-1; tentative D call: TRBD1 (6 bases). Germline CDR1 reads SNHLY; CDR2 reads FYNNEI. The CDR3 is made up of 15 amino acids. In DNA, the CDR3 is TGTGCCAGCAGGGAAGCTCGGACAGTTAACACTGAAGCTTTCTTT. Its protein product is CASREARTVNTEAFF.

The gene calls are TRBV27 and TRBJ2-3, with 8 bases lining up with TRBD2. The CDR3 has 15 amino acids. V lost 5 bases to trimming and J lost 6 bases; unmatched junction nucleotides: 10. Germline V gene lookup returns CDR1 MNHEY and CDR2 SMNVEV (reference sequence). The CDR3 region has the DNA TGTGCCAGCAGTGCGCTAGCGGGTCTCGTGGATACGCAGTATTTT. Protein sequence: CASSALAGLVDTQYF.

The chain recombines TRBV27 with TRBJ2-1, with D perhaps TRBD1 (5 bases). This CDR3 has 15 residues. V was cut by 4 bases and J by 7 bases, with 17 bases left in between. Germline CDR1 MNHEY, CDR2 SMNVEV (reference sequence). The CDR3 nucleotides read TGTGCCAGCAGTTCCCCCCACAGGTCTAAGAATGAGCAGTTCTTC. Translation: CASSSPHRSKNEQFF.

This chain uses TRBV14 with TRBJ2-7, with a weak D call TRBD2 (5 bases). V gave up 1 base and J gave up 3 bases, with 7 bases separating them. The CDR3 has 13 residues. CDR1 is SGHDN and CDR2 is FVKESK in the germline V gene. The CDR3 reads CASSQVRGYEQYF. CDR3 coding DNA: TGTGCCAGCAGCCAAGTTCGGGGCTACGAGCAGTACTTC.

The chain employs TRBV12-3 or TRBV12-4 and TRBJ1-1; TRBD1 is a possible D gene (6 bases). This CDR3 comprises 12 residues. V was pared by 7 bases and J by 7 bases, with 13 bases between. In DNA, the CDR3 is TGTGCCAGCACCACAGGGTCAGGTGAAGCTTTCTTT. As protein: CASTTGSGEAFF.

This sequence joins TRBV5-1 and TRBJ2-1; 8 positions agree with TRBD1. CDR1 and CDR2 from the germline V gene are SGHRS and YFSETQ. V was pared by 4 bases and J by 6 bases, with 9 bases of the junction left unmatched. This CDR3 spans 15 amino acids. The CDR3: CASSAGTGGSNEQFF. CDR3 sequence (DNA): TGCGCCAGCAGCGCAGGGACAGGAGGGAGCAATGAGCAGTTCTTC.

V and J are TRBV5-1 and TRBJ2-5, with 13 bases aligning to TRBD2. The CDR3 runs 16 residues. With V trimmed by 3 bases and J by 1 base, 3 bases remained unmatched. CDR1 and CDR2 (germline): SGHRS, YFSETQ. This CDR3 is CASSSGTSGAQETQYF. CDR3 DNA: TGCGCCAGCAGCTCCGGGACTAGCGGGGCCCAAGAGACCCAGTACTTC.

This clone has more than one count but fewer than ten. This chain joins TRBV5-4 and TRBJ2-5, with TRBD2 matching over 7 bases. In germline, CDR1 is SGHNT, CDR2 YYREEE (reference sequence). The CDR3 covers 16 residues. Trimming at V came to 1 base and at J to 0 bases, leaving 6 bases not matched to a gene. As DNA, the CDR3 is TGTGCCAGCAGCTTGATCGCCGGGGGGTACCAAGAGACCCAGTACTTC. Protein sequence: CASSLIAGGYQETQYF.

The CDR3 is CSVSMIVNNEQFF. In DNA form, the CDR3 reads TGCAGCGTTAGTATGATAGTAAACAATGAGCAGTTCTTC. The chain recombines TRBV29-1 with TRBJ2-1; D remains ambiguous. This CDR3 has 13 residues. Germline V gene data show CDR1 as SQVTM and CDR2 as ANQGSEA. V lost 5 bases to trimming and J lost 5 bases, with 13 bases between them.

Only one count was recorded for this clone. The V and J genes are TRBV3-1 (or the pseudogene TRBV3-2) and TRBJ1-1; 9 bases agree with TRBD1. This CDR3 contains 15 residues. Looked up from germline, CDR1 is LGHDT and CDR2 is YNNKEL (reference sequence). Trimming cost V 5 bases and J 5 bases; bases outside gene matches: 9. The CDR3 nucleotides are TGTGCCAGCAGCACGGGACAGGGTGGGGTGACTGAAGCTTTCTTT. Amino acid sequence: CASSTGQGGVTEAFF.